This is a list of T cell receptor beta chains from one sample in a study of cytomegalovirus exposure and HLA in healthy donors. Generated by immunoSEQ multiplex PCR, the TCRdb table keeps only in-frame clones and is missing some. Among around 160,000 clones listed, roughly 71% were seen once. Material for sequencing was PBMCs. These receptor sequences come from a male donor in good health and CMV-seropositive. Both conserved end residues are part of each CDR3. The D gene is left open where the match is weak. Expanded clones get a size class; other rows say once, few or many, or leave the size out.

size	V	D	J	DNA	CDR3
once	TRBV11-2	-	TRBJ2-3	TGTGCCATCCTTTTAGGGGGGGCCCAGTATTTT	CAILLGGAQYF
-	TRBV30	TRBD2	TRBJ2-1	TGTGCCTGGGGCTCGTTGGGCGGGGGTTCCTACAATGAGCAGTTCTTC	CAWGSLGGGSYNEQFF
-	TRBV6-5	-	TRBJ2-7	TGTGCCAGCAGCCTCCGGACAGTTTCGGACGAGCAGTACTTC	CASSLRTVSDEQYF
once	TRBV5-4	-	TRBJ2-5	TGTGCCAGCAGCTGGCGGACTAACCAAGAGACCCAGTACTTC	CASSWRTNQETQYF
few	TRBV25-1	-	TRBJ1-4	TGTGCCAGCAGTGAGCAGTATAATGAAAAACTGTTTTTT	CASSEQYNEKLFF
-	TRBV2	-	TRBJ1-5	TGTGCCAGCGCGCCTCCAGGGATCAATCAGCCCCAGCATTTT	CASAPPGINQPQHF
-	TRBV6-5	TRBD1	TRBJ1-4	TGTGCCAGCAGTTACTCGGACAGGGGTAATGAAAAACTGTTTTTT	CASSYSDRGNEKLFF
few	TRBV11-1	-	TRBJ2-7	TGTGCCAGCAGCTTAGGGCATCCTTACGAGCAGTACTTC	CASSLGHPYEQYF
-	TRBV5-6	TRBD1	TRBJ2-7	TGTGCCAGCAGCTTCGGACAGGGTCGCGAGCAGTACTTC	CASSFGQGREQYF
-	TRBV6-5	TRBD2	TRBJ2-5	TGTGCCAGCAGTTACCTAGCGGGGACACAAGAGACCCAGTACTTC	CASSYLAGTQETQYF
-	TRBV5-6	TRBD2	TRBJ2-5	TGTGCCAGCAGCTCAACTCCCGGGACTAGAAAGGCCCAGTACTTC	CASSSTPGTRKAQYF
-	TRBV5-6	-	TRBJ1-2	TGTGCCAGCAGCTGGGAGGGTAACTATGGCTACACCTTC	CASSWEGNYGYTF
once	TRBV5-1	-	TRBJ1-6	TGCGCCAGCAGCTTGGATCTAAGGGGTAATTCACCCCTCCACTTT	CASSLDLRGNSPLHF
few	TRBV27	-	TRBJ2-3	TGTGCCAGCAGTTTCGACAGGTCGGCAGATACGCAGTATTTT	CASSFDRSADTQYF
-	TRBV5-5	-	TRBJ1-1	TGTGCCAGCAGCTTGTCTCCCTACCCCCAAGCTTTCTTT	CASSLSPYPQAFF